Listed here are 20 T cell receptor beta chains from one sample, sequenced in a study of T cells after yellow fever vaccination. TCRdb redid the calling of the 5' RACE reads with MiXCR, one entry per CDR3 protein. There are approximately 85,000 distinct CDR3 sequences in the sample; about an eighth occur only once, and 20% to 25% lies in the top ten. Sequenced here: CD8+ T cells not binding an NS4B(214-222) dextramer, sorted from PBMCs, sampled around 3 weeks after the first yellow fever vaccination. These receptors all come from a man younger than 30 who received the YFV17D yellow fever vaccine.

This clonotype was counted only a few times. The chain's CDR3 is CASSFGGYYEQYV. The CDR3 region has the DNA TGTGCCAGCAGCTTTGGGGGCTACTACGAGCAGTACGTC. The chain joins TRBV11-2 to TRBJ2-7, with TRBD1 as a possible D gene (6 bases). This CDR3 is 13 amino acids long. Trimming took 3 bases from V and 3 from J, leaving 9 bases between them. Per germline, CDR1 SGHAT and CDR2 FQNNGV.

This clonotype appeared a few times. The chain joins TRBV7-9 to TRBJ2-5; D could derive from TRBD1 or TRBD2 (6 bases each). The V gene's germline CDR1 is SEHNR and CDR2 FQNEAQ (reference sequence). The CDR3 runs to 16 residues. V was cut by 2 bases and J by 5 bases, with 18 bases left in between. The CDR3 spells CASSLISGGGVETQYF. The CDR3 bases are TGTGCCAGCAGCTTAATCTCCGGGGGCGGTGTCGAGACCCAGTACTTC. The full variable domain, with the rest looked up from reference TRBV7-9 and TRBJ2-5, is DTGVSQNPRHKITKRGQNVTFRCDPISEHNRLYWYRQTLGQGPEFLTYFQNEAQLEKSRLLSDRFSAERPKGSFSTLEIQRTEQGDSAMYLCASSLISGGGVETQYFGPGTRLLVL.

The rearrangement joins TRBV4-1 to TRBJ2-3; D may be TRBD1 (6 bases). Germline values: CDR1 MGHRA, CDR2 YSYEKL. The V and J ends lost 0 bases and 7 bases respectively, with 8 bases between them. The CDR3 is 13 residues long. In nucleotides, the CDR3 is TGCGCCAGCAGCCAAGACAGGGGACATACGCAGTATTTT. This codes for CASSQDRGHTQYF.

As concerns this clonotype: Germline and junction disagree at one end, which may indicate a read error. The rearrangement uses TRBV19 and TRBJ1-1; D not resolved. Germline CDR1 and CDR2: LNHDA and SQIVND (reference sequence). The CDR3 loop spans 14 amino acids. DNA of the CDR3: TGTGCCAGTAGGATAGGTCAATTGAACACTGAAGCTTTCTTT. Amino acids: CASRIGQLNTEAFF.

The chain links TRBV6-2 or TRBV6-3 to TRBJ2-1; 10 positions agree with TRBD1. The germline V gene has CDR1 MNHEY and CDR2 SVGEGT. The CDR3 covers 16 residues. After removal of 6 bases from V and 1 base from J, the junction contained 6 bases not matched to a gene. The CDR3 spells CASSRGTGVSYNEQFF. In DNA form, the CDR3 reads TGTGCCAGCAGCCGTGGGACAGGGGTTTCCTACAATGAGCAGTTCTTC.

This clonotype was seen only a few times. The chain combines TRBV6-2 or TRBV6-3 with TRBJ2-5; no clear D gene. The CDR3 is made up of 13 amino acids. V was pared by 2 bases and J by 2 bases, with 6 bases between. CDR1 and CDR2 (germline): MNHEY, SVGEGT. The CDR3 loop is CASSYGGQETQYF. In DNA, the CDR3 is TGTGCCAGCAGTTACGGCGGTCAAGAGACCCAGTACTTC.

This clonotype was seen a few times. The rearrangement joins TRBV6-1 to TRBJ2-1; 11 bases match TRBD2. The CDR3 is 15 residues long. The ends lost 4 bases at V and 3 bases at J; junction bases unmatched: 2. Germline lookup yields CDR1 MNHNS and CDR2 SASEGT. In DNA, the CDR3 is TGTGCCAGCAGTGTAGCGGGGGGGCTCTACAATGAGCAGTTCTTC. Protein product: CASSVAGGLYNEQFF.

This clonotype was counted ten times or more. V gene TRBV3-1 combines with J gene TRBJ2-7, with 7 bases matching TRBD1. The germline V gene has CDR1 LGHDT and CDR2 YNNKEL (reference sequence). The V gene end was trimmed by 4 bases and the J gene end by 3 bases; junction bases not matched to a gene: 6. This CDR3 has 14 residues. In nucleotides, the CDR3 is TGTGCCAGCAGCCCCGGGGACAGATACTACGAGCAGTACTTC. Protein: CASSPGDRYYEQYF.

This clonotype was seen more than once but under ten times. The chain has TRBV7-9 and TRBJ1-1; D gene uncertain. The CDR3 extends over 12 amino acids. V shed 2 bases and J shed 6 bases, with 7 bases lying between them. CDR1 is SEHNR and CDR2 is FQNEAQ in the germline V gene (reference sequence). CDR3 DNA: TGTGCCAGCAGCTTATTTAGCGCTGAAGCTTTCTTT. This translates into CASSLFSAEAFF.

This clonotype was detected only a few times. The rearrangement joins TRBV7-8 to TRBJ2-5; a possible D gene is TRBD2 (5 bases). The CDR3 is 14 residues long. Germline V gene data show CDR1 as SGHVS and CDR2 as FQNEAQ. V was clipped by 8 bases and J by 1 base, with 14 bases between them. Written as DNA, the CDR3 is TGTGCCAGCGGATCGCCGGGGTTCCAAGAGACCCAGTACTTC. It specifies CASGSPGFQETQYF.

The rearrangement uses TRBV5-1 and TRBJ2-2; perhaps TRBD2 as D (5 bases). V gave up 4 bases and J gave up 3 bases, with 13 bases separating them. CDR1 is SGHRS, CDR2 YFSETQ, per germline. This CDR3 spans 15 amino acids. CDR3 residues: CASSPGGSYTGELFF. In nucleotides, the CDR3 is TGCGCCAGCAGCCCGGGCGGGTCCTACACCGGGGAGCTGTTTTTT.

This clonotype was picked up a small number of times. The CDR3 DNA reads TGTGCCAGCAGCCCCCAGGGCACTGAAGCTTTCTTT. Translating it yields CASSPQGTEAFF. This rearrangement joins TRBV9 to TRBJ1-1, with D possibly matching TRBD1 (5 bases). The CDR3 has 12 amino acids. V was trimmed by 4 bases and J by 4 bases, leaving 8 bases between them. Germline CDR1 SGDLS, CDR2 YYNGEE.

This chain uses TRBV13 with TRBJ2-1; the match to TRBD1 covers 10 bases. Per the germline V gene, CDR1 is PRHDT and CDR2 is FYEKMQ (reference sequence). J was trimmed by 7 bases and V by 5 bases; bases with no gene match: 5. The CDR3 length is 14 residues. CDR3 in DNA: TGTGCCAGCAGCCCGGGACAGGGGCAGAATGAGCAGTTCTTC. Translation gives CASSPGQGQNEQFF.

DNA for the CDR3: TGTGCCAGCAGCCAAGACCCGCGCCGCCGGGACAGGGGGATTGCCGGGGAGCTGTTTTTT. Translating it yields CASSQDPRRRDRGIAGELFF. The chain carries TRBV3-1 and TRBJ2-2, with 11 bases fitting TRBD1. The germline CDR1 and CDR2 sequences are LGHDT and YNNKEL (reference sequence). This CDR3 is built from 20 residues. Trimming at V came to 0 bases and at J to 6 bases, leaving 15 bases not matched to a gene.

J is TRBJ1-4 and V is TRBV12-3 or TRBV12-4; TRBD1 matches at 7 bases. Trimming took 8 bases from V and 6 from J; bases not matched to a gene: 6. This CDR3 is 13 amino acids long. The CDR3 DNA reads TGTGCCAGCCATACAGGGGCGGATGAAAAACTGTTTTTT. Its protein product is CASHTGADEKLFF.

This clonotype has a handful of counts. CDR3 amino acids: CASSSGDRRHEQYV. Here the CDR3 DNA reads TGTGCCAGCAGCTCTGGGGACAGGCGGCACGAGCAGTACGTC. The chain has TRBV11-2 and TRBJ2-7; 8 bases map to TRBD1. CDR1 SGHAT and CDR2 FQNNGV come from the germline V gene. V lost 4 bases and J lost 5; bases outside the gene matches: 7. This CDR3 comprises 14 residues.

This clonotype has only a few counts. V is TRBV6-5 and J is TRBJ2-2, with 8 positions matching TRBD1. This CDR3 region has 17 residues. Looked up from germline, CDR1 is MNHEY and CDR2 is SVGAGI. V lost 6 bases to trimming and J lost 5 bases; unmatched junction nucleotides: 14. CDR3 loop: CASRYLKDRVFTGELFF. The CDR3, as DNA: TGTGCCAGCAGATACCTGAAGGACAGGGTTTTTACCGGGGAGCTGTTTTTT.

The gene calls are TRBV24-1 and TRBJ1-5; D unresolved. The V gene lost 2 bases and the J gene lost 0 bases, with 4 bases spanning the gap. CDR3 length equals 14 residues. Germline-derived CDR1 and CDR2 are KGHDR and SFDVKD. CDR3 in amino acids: CATSDWGSNQPQHF. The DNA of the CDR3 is TGTGCCACCAGTGATTGGGGTAGCAATCAGCCCCAGCATTTT.

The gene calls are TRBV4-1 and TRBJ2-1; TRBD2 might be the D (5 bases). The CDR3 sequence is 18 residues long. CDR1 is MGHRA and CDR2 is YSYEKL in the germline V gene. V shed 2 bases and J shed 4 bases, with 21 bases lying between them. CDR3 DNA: TGCGCCAGCAGCCAAAAGCCAGAAGCGGCAGCCAAGTACAATGAGCAGTTCTTC. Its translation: CASSQKPEAAAKYNEQFF.

The CDR3 here is CASRTGTGETQYF. In DNA, the CDR3 is TGTGCCAGCAGAACCGGGACAGGGGAGACCCAGTACTTC. The chain has TRBV5-6 and TRBJ2-5; 9 nucleotides line up with TRBD1. The CDR3 has 13 amino acids. The trim removed 5 bases at V and 5 bases at J, leaving 4 bases unmatched. Germline assignment: CDR1 SGHDT and CDR2 YYEEEE.